This TCR beta chain stems from a study of blood T cell repertoires in COVID-19. Study at large: PBMCs, B-cell-depleted T cells, or T cells provided the cDNA or gDNA that made up the material.

This CDR3 is built from 14 residues. With 10 bases removed from V and 8 bases from J, the gap between germline ends came to 21 bases. From germline, CDR1 is LNHDA and CDR2 SQIVND (reference sequence). This table comes from immunoSEQ multiplex PCR, and its TCRdb copy is limited to in-frame clones, with some not included. The table has 300,000 to 500,000 clones, 88% seen once. Everyone who took part was roughly 18 to 90 years old, and they came from about 25 US areas. The sequence was obtained from a woman between 40 and 55 years old with acute COVID-19. Sequencing was carried out using PBMCs or T cells enriched from blood (not recorded which). The chain links TRBV19 to TRBJ2-1, with D possibly being TRBD1 (5 bases). CDR3 in DNA: TGTGCCATCCCAAAAGGGGCCTCCTTCCATGAGCAGTTCTTC. The encoded protein is CAIPKGASFHEQFF. The whole variable domain, remainder taken from reference TRBV19 and TRBJ2-1, is DGGITQSPKYLFRKEGQNVTLSCEQNLNHDAMYWYRQDPGQGLRLIYYSQIVNDFQKGDIAEGYSVSREKKESFPLTVTSAQKNPTAFYLCAIPKGASFHEQFFGPGTRLTVL.